One sample yielded the 27 T cell receptor beta chains listed below, sequenced in a study of blood T cells in healthy people across ages. A second PCR, run for about 7 to 11 cycles, used a sample-barcoded 5' primer plus a J-beta primer mix. TCRdb re-derived calls from the 5' RACE reads in MiXCR, one entry per CDR3 protein. The profile shows hundreds of thousands of distinct CDR3 sequences, around 25% of them singletons. This sample was also put to use in a study of T cells of mothers and their children.

Sequencing used blood. The origin of the receptors is a boy aged 5-17 years in good health.

A few counts support this clonotype. The chain uses TRBV7-9 and TRBJ1-2; a possible D gene is TRBD1 (6 bases). Trimming removed 6 bases from V and 6 bases from J, with 17 bases in between. The CDR3 runs to 14 residues. CDR1 is SEHNR, CDR2 FQNEAQ, per germline (reference sequence). DNA of the CDR3: TGTGCCAGCAGTCCAAGGGGGACTATGGATGGCTACACCTTC. Protein product: CASSPRGTMDGYTF.

This clonotype was recorded a few times. A much larger clone differs by one base, so this may be a read error. The chain has TRBV20-1 and TRBJ2-3; possibly TRBD2 for D (6 bases). The V end lost 4 bases, the J end lost 5 bases, and 22 bases lay between the germline ends. Germline CDR1 reads DFQATT; CDR2 reads SNEGSKA (reference sequence). There are 16 residues in the CDR3. For the CDR3, the DNA is TGCAGTGCTAACGATTTGGGGACTGGCGATAGAGATACGCAGTATTTT. It encodes CSANDLGTGDRDTQYF.

This clonotype was observed a few times. This chain connects TRBV14 to TRBJ1-1; unclear D gene. The CDR3 sequence is 15 residues long. V dropped 0 bases and J dropped 5 bases, with 13 bases sitting between them. Germline V CDR1 and CDR2: SGHDN, FVKESK. CDR3 nucleotide sequence: TGTGCCAGCAGCCAAGATACCCCCGGGGTGACTGAAGCTTTCTTT. The encoded protein is CASSQDTPGVTEAFF.

This clonotype has only a few counts. The chain recombines TRBV10-3 with TRBJ2-5; 7 positions agree with TRBD2. V lost 2 bases to trimming and J lost 1 base; unmatched junction nucleotides: 16. Germline V gives CDR1 ENHRY, CDR2 SYGVKD. The CDR3 has 19 amino acids. CDR3 DNA: TGTGCCATCAGTGAGCAGTTGGGGAAGGGACTACCGGTCCAAGAGACCCAGTACTTC. Translation gives CAISEQLGKGLPVQETQYF.

The rearrangement links TRBV2 to TRBJ1-4, with D perhaps matching TRBD1 (5 bases). CDR1 is SNHLY, CDR2 FYNNEI, per germline. Trimming shortened V by 7 bases and J by 4 bases, and 13 bases separated the two germline ends. The CDR3 consists of 14 residues. The CDR3 is CASTPTAINEKLFF. The CDR3 coding sequence is TGTGCCAGCACCCCGACAGCCATTAATGAAAAACTGTTTTTT.

The V gene is TRBV4-1, the J gene TRBJ2-7, with D possibly TRBD1 on 6 matching bases. This CDR3 is built from 14 residues. Trimming stripped 3 bases from V and 1 base from J, with 10 bases between. Germline lookup yields CDR1 MGHRA and CDR2 YSYEKL. Here the CDR3 DNA reads TGCGCCAGCAGCCAGCTTGGACAGTCCTACGAGCAGTACTTC. Translating it yields CASSQLGQSYEQYF.

The chain links TRBV7-9 to TRBJ2-5; D unresolved. Germline CDR1 SEHNR, CDR2 FQNEAQ (reference sequence). Trimming removed 4 bases at V and 5 bases at J, with 20 bases between. The CDR3 sequence is 16 residues long. CDR3 residues: CASSYVASGFKETQYF. CDR3 in DNA: TGTGCCAGCAGCTACGTGGCCTCGGGTTTTAAGGAGACCCAGTACTTC.

This clonotype has only a few counts. The genes are TRBV6-1 and TRBJ1-6; tentative D call: TRBD1 (6 bases). Germline V lookup: CDR1 MNHNS, CDR2 SASEGT. Trimming left V 6 bases short and J 0 bases short, with 15 bases between. This CDR3 is 17 amino acids long. Written as DNA, the CDR3 is TGTGCCAGCAGCCCTACAGGGCCTAGCTCCTATAATTCACCCCTCCACTTT. This gives the protein CASSPTGPSSYNSPLHF.

This clonotype was seen more than once but under ten times. The rearrangement joins TRBV7-9 to TRBJ2-1; TRBD2 matches 7 bases. This CDR3 is built from 15 residues. The V gene end was trimmed by 4 bases and the J gene end by 6 bases; junction bases not matched to a gene: 9. Germline V CDR1 and CDR2: SEHNR, FQNEAQ (reference sequence). The CDR3 sequence is CASSWRASGPNEQFF. DNA for the CDR3: TGTGCCAGCAGCTGGCGCGCTAGCGGACCCAATGAGCAGTTCTTC.

The rearrangement joins TRBV30 to TRBJ1-1; D call uncertain. Germline values: CDR1 GTSNPN, CDR2 SVGIG (reference sequence). The CDR3 has 14 residues. The V end lost 0 bases, the J end lost 0 bases, and 8 bases lay between the germline ends. CDR3 sequence reads: CAWSVSALNTEAFF. CDR3 bases: TGTGCCTGGAGTGTGTCAGCCCTGAACACTGAAGCTTTCTTT.

The rearrangement links TRBV3-1 to TRBJ1-6, with a tentative D call TRBD1 (5 bases). This CDR3 has 13 residues. V gave up 0 bases and J gave up 18 bases, with 15 bases separating them. The germline V gene encodes CDR1 LGHDT and CDR2 YNNKEL (reference sequence). The CDR3 bases are TGTGCCAGCAGCCAAGAGGGGACCACAGCCTCCCACTTT. Translation: CASSQEGTTASHF.

This clonotype was counted only a few times. The junction differs from germline at one of its ends, possibly a read error. The chain carries TRBV20-1 and TRBJ1-6, with TRBD1 identical over 9 bases. Germline-derived CDR1 and CDR2 are DFQATT and SNEGSKA (reference sequence). The CDR3 sequence is 14 residues long. The CDR3 DNA reads TGCAGTGCTAGGGGGGACAGGGATAATTCGCCCCTCCACTTT. This translates into CSARGDRDNSPLHF.

J is TRBJ1-6 and V is TRBV6-5; D ambiguous. CDR1 and CDR2 (germline): MNHEY, SVGAGI. Trimming pared 4 bases from V and 10 bases from J, leaving 20 bases between. This CDR3 is built from 16 residues. CDR3 coding DNA: TGTGCCAGCAGTTCAAGCCCTCCTGAGTCAGGATCACCCCTCCACTTT. This encodes CASSSSPPESGSPLHF.

This clonotype has only a few counts. The chain joins TRBV12-3 or TRBV12-4 to TRBJ1-1; the D is unclear. The V gene lost 6 bases and the J gene lost 3 bases, with 5 bases spanning the gap. This CDR3 spans 11 amino acids. The CDR3 spells CASRLYTEAFF. The CDR3, as DNA: TGTGCCAGCAGGTTGTACACTGAAGCTTTCTTT.

The gene calls are TRBV7-3 and TRBJ2-2; D possibly corresponds to TRBD2 (7 bases). Per germline, CDR1 SGHTA and CDR2 FQGTGA. Trimming pared 9 bases from V and 2 bases from J, leaving 13 bases between. CDR3 length: 14 amino acids. CDR3: CASARGLNTGELFF. CDR3 DNA sequence: TGTGCCAGTGCGCGGGGGCTCAACACCGGGGAGCTGTTTTTT.

As regards this clonotype: The germline gene is not matched at one end of the junction; a read error may be the cause. The rearrangement joins TRBV7-3 to TRBJ1-3, with D unresolved. The germline CDR1 and CDR2 sequences are SGHTA and FQGTGA. The length of the CDR3 is 15 residues. The CDR3 sequence is CACSSGPSSGNTIYF. The CDR3 nucleotides are TGTGCCTGCAGCTCCGGACCGAGCTCTGGAAACACCATATATTTT.

The chain has TRBV20-1 and TRBJ2-5, with D unresolved. The CDR3 is 16 residues long. V lost 1 base to trimming and J lost 2 bases, with 17 bases between them. Germline CDR1 is DFQATT and CDR2 is SNEGSKA (reference sequence). The CDR3 DNA follows: TGCAGTGCTAGAGCGCCGTCTAATCGAAATCAAGAGACCCAGTACTTC. It specifies CSARAPSNRNQETQYF.

V is TRBV5-1 and J is TRBJ1-5; D gene ambiguous. Germline loops: CDR1 SGHRS, CDR2 YFSETQ. The V end was cut by 2 bases, the J end by 4 bases, with 7 bases between. The CDR3 is made up of 13 amino acids. This CDR3 is CASSLIGNQPQHF. CDR3 nucleotides: TGCGCCAGCAGCTTAATAGGGAATCAGCCCCAGCATTTT.

This clonotype was seen more than once but under ten times. The chain joins TRBV12-3 or TRBV12-4 to TRBJ1-5, with 12 positions matching TRBD1. V lost 6 bases and J lost 5; bases outside the gene matches: 8. The CDR3 runs 16 residues. CDR3 loop: CASSVRDRGLHQPQHF. Here the CDR3 DNA reads TGTGCCAGCAGCGTCCGGGACAGGGGGCTACATCAGCCCCAGCATTTT.

In its sample, this clonotype was seen a few times. This chain uses TRBV6-1 with TRBJ2-5; the D is unclear. The J call may be incorrect, as the DNA end agrees better with TRBJ2-1. CDR3 length equals 12 residues. Germline loops: CDR1 MNHNS, CDR2 SASEGT. This CDR3 is CASSNHGDEQFF. The CDR3 DNA reads TGTGCCAGCAGTAACCATGGGGATGAGCAGTTCTTC.

This clonotype was found a few times. The gene calls are TRBV20-1 and TRBJ1-5; D is possibly TRBD1 (6 bases). The ends were cut back, 6 bases at V and 9 bases at J, with 12 bases in the middle. Per germline, CDR1 DFQATT and CDR2 SNEGSKA (reference sequence). The CDR3 covers 11 residues. CDR3 sequence reads: CSAQGYGPQHF. The CDR3 DNA is TGCAGTGCCCAGGGGTATGGGCCCCAGCATTTT.

The rearrangement joins TRBV5-1 to TRBJ1-1; 7 bases are shared with TRBD1. CDR3 length equals 15 residues. Looked up from germline, CDR1 is SGHRS and CDR2 is YFSETQ. Trimming removed 9 bases from V and 0 bases from J; junction bases left unmatched: 11. The CDR3 here is CATSGTVYMNTEAFF. The CDR3 nucleotides read TGCGCCACCTCCGGGACAGTATATATGAACACTGAAGCTTTCTTT.

This clonotype was recorded a few times. The chain joins TRBV29-1 to TRBJ1-2; D is perhaps TRBD1 (5 bases). The length of the CDR3 is 14 residues. From germline, CDR1 is SQVTM and CDR2 ANQGSEA. V dropped 6 bases and J dropped 8 bases, with 22 bases sitting between them. The CDR3 loop is CSVDSRQSLYGYTF. The DNA for the CDR3 is TGCAGCGTCGACTCCCGACAGTCCCTATACGGCTACACCTTC.

This clonotype was observed a handful of times. V usage is TRBV2 and J usage is TRBJ2-1, with TRBD2 matching over 8 bases. The trim removed 3 bases at V and 2 bases at J, leaving 6 bases unmatched. This CDR3 region has 16 residues. Germline V lookup: CDR1 SNHLY, CDR2 FYNNEI. CDR3 residues: CASSDPRGGTYNEQFF. In DNA form, the CDR3 reads TGTGCCAGCAGTGACCCCCGGGGGGGCACCTACAATGAGCAGTTCTTC.

This clonotype turned up a few times. The chain has TRBV12-3 or TRBV12-4 and TRBJ1-2; TRBD1 matches at 7 bases. There are 13 residues in the CDR3. V trimming: 4 bases; J trimming: 8 bases; junction bases outside the gene matches: 7. The CDR3 nucleotides read TGTGCCAGCAGTTCCGGACAGGCCGTCGGCTACACCTTC. It translates to CASSSGQAVGYTF.

The CDR3 DNA is TGTGCCAGCAGCCGCGGACAGGGTGGATGGACTAATGAAAAACTGTTTTTT. Its translation: CASSRGQGGWTNEKLFF. The rearrangement uses TRBV7-9 and TRBJ1-4, with 8 bases fitting TRBD1. CDR1 SEHNR and CDR2 FQNEAQ come from the germline V gene (reference sequence). With V trimmed by 5 bases and J by 2 bases, 10 bases remained unmatched. The CDR3 totals 17 residues.

V usage is TRBV4-1 and J usage is TRBJ2-5; the D call may be TRBD1 or TRBD2 (5 bases each). The CDR3 is 14 amino acids. Germline CDR1 is MGHRA and CDR2 is YSYEKL. V dropped 4 bases and J dropped 1 base, with 10 bases sitting between them. This chain's CDR3 is CASSRDAIQETQYF. In nucleotides, the CDR3 is TGCGCCAGCAGCCGGGACGCCATCCAAGAGACCCAGTACTTC.